The clone carrying this T cell receptor beta chain occurred once. The antigen is not known. The entry originates in a study of T cell responses to AZD1222 COVID-19 vaccine. Regarding the study as a whole: The study identified only five or six AZD1222 recipients as seropositive at baseline. Spike-spanning, vaccine-associated CD4 TCRs were dominant at 160-218 and 743-854.

This CDR3 contains 15 residues. The V gene lost 2 bases and the J gene lost 4 bases, with 13 bases spanning the gap. The germline gives CDR1 ENHRY, CDR2 SYGVKD. The method was immunoSEQ multiplex PCR; TCRdb's version includes in-frame clones alone and lacks a portion of them. The sample lists about 96,000 clones, roughly 90% seen once, with roughly 25% in the top ten. The chain links TRBV10-3 to TRBJ2-3; weak D call: TRBD2 (6 bases). The origin of this receptor is an adult in good health. Sequenced here: peripheral blood, sampled on day 0 of AZD1222 vaccination. This CDR3 reads CAISEGTGGADTQYF. DNA for the CDR3: TGTGCCATCAGTGAGGGGACCGGAGGGGCAGATACGCAGTATTTT.